This TCR beta chain was found in a study of blood T cell repertoires in COVID-19. Study-level background: The origin of the acute and convalescent COVID-19 samples was the United States, Italy and Spain. From T cells, B-cell-depleted T cells, or PBMCs came the material, which was cDNA or gDNA.

In the authors' workflow: Amplification with reference gene primers provided the estimates of nucleated cell counts. Assay: immunoSEQ multiplex PCR; the TCRdb copy retains only in-frame clones and omits some. V and J calls plus clone size are reproduced from that table; the DNA served to infer D and trimming. The repertoire holds around 150,000 clones, with roughly 80% as singletons. The CDR3 is 11 amino acids. Germline CDR1 is SGHVS and CDR2 is FQNEAQ. V was cut by 5 bases and J by 8 bases, with 9 bases left in between. Sequenced: peripheral blood. This chain connects TRBV7-8 to TRBJ1-2; TRBD1 is a possible D gene (5 bases). The sequence derives from a man between 50 and 59 years old with acute or convalescent COVID-19. The CDR3 region is CASSPWGGYTF. CDR3 DNA sequence: TGTGCCAGCAGCCCCTGGGGCGGCTACACCTTC.